This T cell receptor (beta chain) is drawn from a study of OX40 agonist ivuxolimab in advanced cancers. Across the whole study: An agonistic human IgG2 monoclonal antibody against OX40 (CD134) was given.

Only in-frame clones appear in the TCRdb table, and some are missing; sequencing was by immunoSEQ multiplex PCR. The data hold around 48,000 clones, with 60% to 80% observed a single time. This clone turned up a few times. Trimming shortened V by 3 bases and J by 1 base, and 12 bases separated the two germline ends. Germline V lookup: CDR1 SGHRS, CDR2 YFSETQ. The CDR3 is 15 amino acids. The chain carries TRBV5-1 and TRBJ2-3, with D maybe TRBD1 (6 bases). The sequence was collected from an adult with an advanced solid tumor such as melanoma, head and neck, liver or kidney cancer. This specimen was CD4+ or CD8+ T cells sorted from blood, taken in a trial of the OX40 agonist ivuxolimab. The DNA for the CDR3 is TGCGCCAGCAGCTCCTCGGACAGAGGCACAGATACGCAGTATTTT. The encoded protein is CASSSSDRGTDTQYF.